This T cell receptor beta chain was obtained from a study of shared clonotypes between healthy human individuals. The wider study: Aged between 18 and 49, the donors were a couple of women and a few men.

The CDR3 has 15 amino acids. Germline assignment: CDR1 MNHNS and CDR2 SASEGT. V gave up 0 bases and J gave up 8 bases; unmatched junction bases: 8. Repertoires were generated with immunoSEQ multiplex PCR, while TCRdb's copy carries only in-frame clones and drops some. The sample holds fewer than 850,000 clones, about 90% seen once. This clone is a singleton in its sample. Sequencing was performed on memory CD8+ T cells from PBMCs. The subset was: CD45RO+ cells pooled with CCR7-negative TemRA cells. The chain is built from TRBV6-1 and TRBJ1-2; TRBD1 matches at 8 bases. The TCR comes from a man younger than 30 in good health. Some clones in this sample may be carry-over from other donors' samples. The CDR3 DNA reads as TGTGCCAGCAGTGAAGCGATCACAGGGGGTAGCGGCTACACCTTC. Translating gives CASSEAITGGSGYTF.